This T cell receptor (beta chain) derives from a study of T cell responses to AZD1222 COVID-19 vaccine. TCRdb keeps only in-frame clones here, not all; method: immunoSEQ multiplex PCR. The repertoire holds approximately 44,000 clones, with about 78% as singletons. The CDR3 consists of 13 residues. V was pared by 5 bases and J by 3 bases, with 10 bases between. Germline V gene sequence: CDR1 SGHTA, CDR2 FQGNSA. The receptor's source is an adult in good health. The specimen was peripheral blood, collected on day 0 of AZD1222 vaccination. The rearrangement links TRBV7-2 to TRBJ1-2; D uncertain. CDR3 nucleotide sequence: TGTGCCAGCAGCGCGGAAGGGTACTATGGCTACACCTTC. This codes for CASSAEGYYGYTF.